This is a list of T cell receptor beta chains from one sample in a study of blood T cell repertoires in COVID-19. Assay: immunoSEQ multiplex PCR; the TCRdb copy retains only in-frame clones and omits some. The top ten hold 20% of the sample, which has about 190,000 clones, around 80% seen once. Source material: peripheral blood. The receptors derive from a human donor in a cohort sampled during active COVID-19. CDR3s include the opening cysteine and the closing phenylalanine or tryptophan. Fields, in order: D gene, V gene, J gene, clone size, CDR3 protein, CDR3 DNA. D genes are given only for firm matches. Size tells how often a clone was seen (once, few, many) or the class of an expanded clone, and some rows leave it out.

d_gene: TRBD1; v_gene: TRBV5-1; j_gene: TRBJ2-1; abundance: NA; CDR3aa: CASSPRDRGTDEQFF; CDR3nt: TGCGCCAGCAGCCCCCGGGACAGGGGAACCGATGAGCAGTTCTTC
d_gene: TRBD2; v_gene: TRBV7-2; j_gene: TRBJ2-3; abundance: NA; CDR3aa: CASSSRRSSGMTDTQYF; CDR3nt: TGTGCCAGCAGCTCGCGTCGTTCTAGCGGGATGACAGATACGCAGTATTTT
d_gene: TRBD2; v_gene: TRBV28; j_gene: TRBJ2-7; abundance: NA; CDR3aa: CASSLYRLAGPSSYEQYF; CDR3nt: TGTGCCAGCAGTTTATACCGTCTAGCGGGGCCCTCTTCCTACGAGCAGTACTTC
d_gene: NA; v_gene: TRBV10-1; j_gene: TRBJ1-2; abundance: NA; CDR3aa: CASPPGQFFGGYTF; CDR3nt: NA
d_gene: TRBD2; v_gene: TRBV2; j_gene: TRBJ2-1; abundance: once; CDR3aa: CASSEAGTGTSGPNEQFF; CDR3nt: TGTGCCAGCAGTGAAGCGGGTACCGGGACTAGCGGACCCAATGAGCAGTTCTTC
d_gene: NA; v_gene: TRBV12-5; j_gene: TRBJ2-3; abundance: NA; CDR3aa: CASRWGQTDTQYF; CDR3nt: TGTGCTAGTCGCTGGGGGCAGACAGATACGCAGTATTTT
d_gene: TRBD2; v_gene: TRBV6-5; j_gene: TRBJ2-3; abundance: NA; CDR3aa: CASSYFRGADTQYF; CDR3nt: TGTGCCAGCAGTTATTTCCGGGGGGCAGATACGCAGTATTTT
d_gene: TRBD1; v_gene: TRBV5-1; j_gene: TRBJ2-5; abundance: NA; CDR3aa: CASSAGTGGGETQYF; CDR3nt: TGCGCCAGCAGCGCTGGGACAGGGGGAGGTGAGACCCAGTACTTC
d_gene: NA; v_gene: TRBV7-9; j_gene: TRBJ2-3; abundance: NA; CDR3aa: CASSPPGTRSTDTQYF; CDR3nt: TGTGCCAGCAGCCCACCCGGGACACGAAGCACAGATACGCAGTATTTT
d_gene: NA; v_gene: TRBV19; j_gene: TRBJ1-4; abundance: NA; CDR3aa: CASSMSPPSVTNEKLFF; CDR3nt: TGTGCCAGTAGTATGAGTCCACCCTCGGTGACTAATGAAAAACTGTTTTTT
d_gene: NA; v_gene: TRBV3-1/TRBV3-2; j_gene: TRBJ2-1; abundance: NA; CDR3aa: CASSQMVWGHHNEQFF; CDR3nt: TGTGCCAGCAGCCAGATGGTCTGGGGACATCACAATGAGCAGTTCTTC
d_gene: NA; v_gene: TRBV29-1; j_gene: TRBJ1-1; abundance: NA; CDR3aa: CSVEDPYTEAFF; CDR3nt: TGCAGCGTTGAAGACCCGTACACTGAAGCTTTCTTT
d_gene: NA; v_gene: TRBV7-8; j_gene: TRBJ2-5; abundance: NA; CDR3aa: CASSLGGPQETQYF; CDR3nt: TGTGCCAGCAGCTTAGGCGGTCCGCAAGAGACCCAGTACTTC
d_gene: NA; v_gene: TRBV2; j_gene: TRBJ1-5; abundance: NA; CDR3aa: CASSLNRNTGNQPQHF; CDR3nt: TGTGCCAGCAGTCTAAATCGAAATACGGGCAATCAGCCCCAGCATTTT
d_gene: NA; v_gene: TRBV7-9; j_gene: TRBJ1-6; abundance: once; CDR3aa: CASSFQAGYNSPLHF; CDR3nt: TGTGCCAGCAGCTTTCAGGCAGGGTATAATTCACCCCTCCACTTT
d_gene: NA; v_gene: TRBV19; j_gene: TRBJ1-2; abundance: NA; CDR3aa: CASSIFNSRDGYTF; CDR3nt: TGTGCCAGTAGTATATTTAACAGTCGAGATGGCTACACCTTC
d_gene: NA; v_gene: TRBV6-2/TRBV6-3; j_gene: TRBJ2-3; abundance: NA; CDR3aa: CASSAGQRTQYF; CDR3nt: TGTGCCAGCAGTGCGGGCCAAAGGACGCAGTATTTT
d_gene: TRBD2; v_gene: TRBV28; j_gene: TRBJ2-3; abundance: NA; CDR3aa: CASSWGLAGERSTDTQYF; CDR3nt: TGTGCCAGCAGTTGGGGACTAGCGGGAGAACGAAGCACAGATACGCAGTATTTT